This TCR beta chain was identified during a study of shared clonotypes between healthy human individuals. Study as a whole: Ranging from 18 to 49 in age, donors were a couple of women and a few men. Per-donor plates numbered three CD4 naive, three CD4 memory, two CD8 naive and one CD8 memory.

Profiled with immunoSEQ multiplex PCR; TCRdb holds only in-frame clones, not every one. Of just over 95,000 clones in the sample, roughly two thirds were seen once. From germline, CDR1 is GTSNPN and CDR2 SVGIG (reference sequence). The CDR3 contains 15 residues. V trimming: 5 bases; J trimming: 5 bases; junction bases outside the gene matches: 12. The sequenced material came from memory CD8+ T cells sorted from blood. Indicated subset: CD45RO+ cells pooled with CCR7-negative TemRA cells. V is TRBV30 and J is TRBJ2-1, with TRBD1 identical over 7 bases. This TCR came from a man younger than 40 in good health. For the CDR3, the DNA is TGTGCCTGGGTGCCAAGACAGGGCGAAAACAATGAGCAGTTCTTC. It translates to CAWVPRQGENNEQFF.